This entry concerns a single T cell receptor beta chain. The data belong to a study of blood T cell repertoires in COVID-19. As for the study in general: Sources were T cells, B-cell-depleted T cells, or PBMCs; the material itself was cDNA or gDNA.

Germline CDR1 SGHKS, CDR2 YYEKEE (reference sequence). J gave up 5 bases and V 0 bases, and 2 bases lay outside the gene matches. The CDR3 is 15 amino acids. Original analysis: Estimation of nucleated cell counts relied on the amplification of reference gene primers. Produced via immunoSEQ multiplex PCR; TCRdb's table is partial and in-frame only. V and J calls and clone size are given by that table; D and trimming were obtained from the DNA. The data hold around 300,000 clones, with 70% to 90% observed a single time. This chain uses TRBV5-5 with TRBJ2-1; TRBD1 matches 10 bases. The sequenced material came from peripheral blood. The receptor was derived from a woman younger than 45 with active or convalescent COVID-19. As DNA, the CDR3 is TGTGCCAGCAGCTTGGGGGGACAGGGGAACAATGAGCAGTTCTTC. Protein: CASSLGGQGNNEQFF.